Ten or more counts support the clone carrying this TCR beta chain. The antigen is undetermined. RNA transcripts yielded amplified TCR beta CDR3 regions. TCR CDR3 underwent first-round RT-PCR with the HTBI primer set. Each CDR3 protein gets one entry after TCRdb re-called the multiplex PCR reads with MiXCR. Of approximately 300,000 distinct CDR3 sequences in the sample, around a sixth were seen once. Stable Graves' hyperthyroidism denoted no ophthalmopathy progression over 18 months. Those patients with uncontrolled infection, other autoimmune disease, pregnancy or lactation were excluded. The PBMCs were taken from around 10 ml of fresh peripheral blood. These data belong to a study of T cells in Graves' hyperthyroidism and ophthalmopathy. Study results and limitations: Among clonotypes expanded in thyroid above 0.001, most were also found in blood.

Trimming cost V 6 bases and J 1 base; bases outside gene matches: 7. Germline assignment: CDR1 DFQATT and CDR2 SNEGSKA (reference sequence). The length of the CDR3 is 14 residues. Sequencing input: blood. The V call is TRBV20-1, the J call TRBJ2-7; 9 bases are shared with TRBD2. The clonotype was recovered from a man in his thirties or forties with Graves' hyperthyroidism. The CDR3 coding sequence is TGCAGTGCCACGGGGACTAGCAGGTCCTACGAGCAGTACTTC. Residues: CSATGTSRSYEQYF.